Shown below are 28 T cell receptor beta chains from a single sample sequenced in a study of T-cell memory formation after mild COVID-19. MiXCR was run by TCRdb on the 5' RACE reads, yielding one entry per CDR3 protein. The data contain under 450,000 distinct CDR3 sequences, 20% to 25% of them singletons. The sequenced sample was PBMCs or a T cell subset sorted from them (not recorded which). The receptors were gathered from a young man who had mild COVID-19 (a few samples of this study predate the infection). Cell type and time point are not known.

The chain employs TRBV5-1 and TRBJ2-5, with a weak D call TRBD1 (6 bases). The CDR3 consists of 14 residues. In germline, CDR1 is SGHRS, CDR2 YFSETQ. V lost 3 bases to trimming and J lost 2 bases, with 11 bases between them. The CDR3: CASSSGHGQETQYF. CDR3 nucleotides: TGCGCCAGCAGCTCGGGACACGGACAAGAGACCCAGTACTTC.

This clonotype was detected only a few times. The chain carries TRBV2 and TRBJ2-3, with D possibly being TRBD1 (6 bases). This CDR3 has 13 amino acids. Germline CDR1 reads SNHLY; CDR2 reads FYNNEI. V was pared by 5 bases and J by 14 bases, with 20 bases between. CDR3 coding DNA: TGTGCCAGCAGTATCTCAGAGGACAGCAGGCGGTATTTT. This codes for CASSISEDSRRYF.

This clonotype showed up many times. The chain joins TRBV4-3 to TRBJ2-7, with D possibly TRBD2 on 6 matching bases. Trimming took off 3 bases at V and 8 bases at J, with 14 bases between the two ends. The CDR3 is made up of 13 amino acids. Germline V gene data show CDR1 as LGHNA and CDR2 as YSLEER. The CDR3 spells CASSQEGRNKQYF. The CDR3 DNA reads as TGCGCCAGCAGCCAGGAGGGGAGGAACAAGCAGTACTTC.

The chain carries TRBV6-2 or TRBV6-3 and TRBJ2-2, with a weak D call TRBD1 (5 bases). The CDR3 is 15 amino acids. Germline CDR1 and CDR2: MNHEY and SVGEGT. The V end was cut by 6 bases, the J end by 6 bases, with 17 bases between. In nucleotides, the CDR3 is TGTGCCAGCAGCTCCGACCGGCAGGGCCCCGGGGAGCTGTTTTTT. It is translated as CASSSDRQGPGELFF.

The chain uses TRBV5-5 and TRBJ1-5, with a weak D call TRBD1 (5 bases). The CDR3 is 15 residues long. V lost 4 bases and J 7 bases, leaving 18 bases between the germline ends. The germline gives CDR1 SGHKS, CDR2 YYEKEE (reference sequence). The CDR3 spells CASSQRGDGTQPQHF. Here the CDR3 DNA reads TGTGCCAGCAGCCAACGGGGGGACGGAACCCAGCCCCAGCATTTT.

V usage is TRBV6-5 and J usage is TRBJ2-1; 9 bases map to TRBD1. This CDR3 region has 14 residues. The J segment lost 8 bases and the V segment lost 5 bases, leaving 7 bases of the junction unmatched. Per germline, CDR1 MNHEY and CDR2 SVGAGI. The CDR3 reads CASSRQGGGYEQFF. CDR3 nucleotides: TGTGCCAGCAGTCGACAGGGGGGAGGCTATGAGCAGTTCTTC.

V gene TRBV7-8 combines with J gene TRBJ1-6; no firm D call. V was pared by 0 bases and J by 0 bases, with 12 bases between. Germline V gives CDR1 SGHVS, CDR2 FQNEAQ. This CDR3 is built from 18 residues. CDR3 bases: TGTGCCAGCAGCTTAGCGCGTTCTACGAGCTCCTATAATTCACCCCTCCACTTT. Protein product: CASSLARSTSSYNSPLHF. Complete variable domain (other parts from reference TRBV7-8 and TRBJ1-6): GAGVSQSPRYKVAKRGQDVALRCDPISGHVSLFWYQQALGQGPEFLTYFQNEAQLDKSGLPSDRFFAERPEGSVSTLKIQRTQQEDSAVYLCASSLARSTSSYNSPLHFGNGTRLTVT.

The chain couples TRBV23-1 to TRBJ2-5, with TRBD1 as a possible D gene (5 bases). TRBV23-1 is labeled an ORF, and its function is uncertain. Trimming removed 2 bases at V and 2 bases at J, with 6 bases between. The CDR3 is 13 amino acids. DNA for the CDR3: TGCGCCAGCAGTCAACAGGGACAAGAGACCCAGTACTTC. Its protein product is CASSQQGQETQYF.

This rearrangement joins TRBV5-1 to TRBJ1-4, with TRBD1 matching 7 bases. Germline V lookup: CDR1 SGHRS, CDR2 YFSETQ. This CDR3 spans 14 amino acids. Trimming at V came to 2 bases and at J to 6 bases, leaving 4 bases not matched to a gene. The CDR3 here is CASSFTGDHEKLFF. CDR3 sequence (DNA): TGCGCCAGCAGCTTCACAGGGGACCATGAAAAACTGTTTTTT.

The chain is built from TRBV7-3 and TRBJ1-6; no reliable D call. The CDR3 contains 14 residues. Germline CDR1 is SGHTA and CDR2 is FQGTGA. V was cut by 2 bases and J by 9 bases, with 11 bases left in between. In nucleotides, the CDR3 is TGTGCCAGCAGCTTAGACCCCAAGAGTTCACCCCTCCACTTT. Amino acids: CASSLDPKSSPLHF.

V is TRBV9 and J is TRBJ1-4; D is perhaps TRBD1 (5 bases). The germline CDR1 and CDR2 sequences are SGDLS and YYNGEE. The CDR3 runs 15 residues. The V end was cut by 0 bases, the J end by 7 bases, with 13 bases between. The DNA of the CDR3 is TGTGCCAGCAGCGTAGGACCAGGGCTTGCTGAAAAACTGTTTTTT. It translates to CASSVGPGLAEKLFF.

The V and J genes are TRBV6-2 or TRBV6-3 and TRBJ2-7; D is possibly TRBD1 (6 bases). The CDR3 spans 13 residues. The germline V and J ends were trimmed by 7 bases and 3 bases, with 13 bases remaining between them. Germline CDR1 reads MNHEY; CDR2 reads SVGEGT. The CDR3 DNA is TGTGCCAGCACCCCAGGGGTTCGCTACGAGCAGTACGTC. Amino acids: CASTPGVRYEQYV.

This clonotype appeared a few times. The rearrangement uses TRBV29-1 and TRBJ1-1; perhaps TRBD1 as D (5 bases). Germline loops: CDR1 SQVTM, CDR2 ANQGSEA. The CDR3 loop spans 13 amino acids. Trimming stripped 4 bases from V and 6 bases from J, with 15 bases between. CDR3 sequence reads: CSVGGVLRPEAFF. The CDR3 coding sequence is TGCAGCGTTGGAGGGGTATTGAGGCCTGAAGCTTTCTTT.

The genes are TRBV5-1 and TRBJ1-1; D is unresolved. The CDR3 has 13 residues. Germline V lookup: CDR1 SGHRS, CDR2 YFSETQ. Trimming pared 5 bases from V and 1 base from J, leaving 9 bases between. In DNA form, the CDR3 reads TGCGCCAGCAGGACCCACAGGAACACTGAAGCTTTCTTT. It is translated as CASRTHRNTEAFF.

This clonotype turned up a few times. V is TRBV4-3 and J is TRBJ2-3; D is perhaps TRBD1 or TRBD2 (6 bases each). The length of the CDR3 is 17 residues. Trimming took off 3 bases at V and 0 bases at J, with 16 bases between the two ends. The germline V gene has CDR1 LGHNA and CDR2 YSLEER. CDR3 amino acids: CASSHRGGHPSTDTQYF. Written as DNA, the CDR3 is TGCGCCAGCAGCCACCGAGGGGGGCATCCTAGCACAGATACGCAGTATTTT.

This clonotype showed up just a few times. The rearrangement uses TRBV28 and TRBJ2-7; TRBD2 matches at 10 bases. V was clipped by 3 bases and J by 1 base; unmatched bases: 6. CDR3 length equals 16 residues. From germline, CDR1 is MDHEN and CDR2 SYDVKM. The CDR3 nucleotides read TGTGCCAGCAGTTTCTTAGCGGGGGGCGTTTCCTACGAGCAGTACTTC. Amino acid sequence: CASSFLAGGVSYEQYF.

This chain joins TRBV12-3 or TRBV12-4 and TRBJ1-5; TRBD1 aligns across 7 bases. After removal of 6 bases from V and 6 bases from J, the junction contained 8 bases not matched to a gene. This CDR3 is built from 14 residues. The CDR3 bases are TGTGCCAGCAGAGCCGGGACAGAGGGTCAGCCCCAGCATTTT. Translation gives CASRAGTEGQPQHF.

This clonotype has more than one count but fewer than ten. J is TRBJ1-6 and V is TRBV7-2, with 7 bases aligning to TRBD1. The CDR3 is 16 residues long. J lost 5 bases, V lost 5 bases, and 9 bases had no gene match. Per germline, CDR1 SGHTA and CDR2 FQGNSA. CDR3 DNA sequence: TGTGCCAGCAGCCCCTACTCGACAGGGAATAATTCACCCCTCCACTTT. Translation gives CASSPYSTGNNSPLHF.

This clonotype has a handful of counts. The chain joins TRBV5-4 to TRBJ2-7; D possibly corresponds to TRBD1 (7 bases). Germline values: CDR1 SGHNT, CDR2 YYREEE (reference sequence). V lost 3 bases and J 2 bases, leaving 12 bases between the germline ends. The CDR3 totals 14 residues. DNA for the CDR3: TGTGCCAGCAGCTATTCAGGGGGGCCCTACGAGCAGTACTTC. This codes for CASSYSGGPYEQYF.

The chain carries TRBV7-2 and TRBJ1-4; 7 nucleotides align to TRBD1. The CDR3 has 14 amino acids. Germline values: CDR1 SGHTA, CDR2 FQGNSA. The ends lost 1 base at V and 6 bases at J; junction bases unmatched: 2. CDR3 loop: CASSLDRGHEKLFF. The DNA of the CDR3 is TGTGCCAGCAGCTTAGACAGGGGCCATGAAAAACTGTTTTTT.

This chain connects TRBV29-1 to TRBJ1-1; D call uncertain. The germline gives CDR1 SQVTM, CDR2 ANQGSEA. Deletions cut 5 bases from V and 4 bases from J, with 8 bases between. This CDR3 is 11 amino acids long. CDR3 sequence (DNA): TGCAGCGTTCTCGTGGGCACTGAAGCTTTCTTT. It codes for CSVLVGTEAFF.

This clonotype showed up just a few times. V gene TRBV18 combines with J gene TRBJ1-5, with D unclear. Trimming cost V 6 bases and J 0 bases, with 18 bases left between them. The length of the CDR3 is 17 residues. The germline V gene encodes CDR1 KGHSH and CDR2 LQKENI. The CDR3 region is CASSESTKPNSNQPQHF. The CDR3 DNA reads as TGTGCCAGCTCGGAGTCGACAAAGCCCAATAGCAATCAGCCCCAGCATTTT.

This rearrangement joins TRBV9 to TRBJ2-1; 12 bases agree with TRBD2. Germline V lookup: CDR1 SGDLS, CDR2 YYNGEE. V was clipped by 4 bases and J by 6 bases; unmatched bases: 5. This CDR3 has 15 residues. As DNA, the CDR3 is TGTGCCAGCAGCTCCCCTAGCGGGGGGGCCAATGAGCAGTTCTTC. It yields the protein CASSSPSGGANEQFF.

The gene calls are TRBV7-3 and TRBJ2-1; D perhaps matches TRBD1 (5 bases). Germline V gene sequence: CDR1 SGHTA, CDR2 FQGTGA. Trimming removed 2 bases at V and 6 bases at J, with 14 bases between. This CDR3 comprises 15 residues. In DNA form, the CDR3 reads TGTGCCAGCAGCTTAGGGGCTAGTTGGGGCAATGAGCAGTTCTTC. It is translated as CASSLGASWGNEQFF.

The V and J genes are TRBV6-2 or TRBV6-3 and TRBJ2-2; 10 positions agree with TRBD2. The V gene's germline CDR1 is MNHEY and CDR2 SVGEGT. Trimming at V came to 6 bases and at J to 8 bases, leaving 12 bases not matched to a gene. The CDR3 covers 16 residues. CDR3 residues: CASRVAGTSVPGELFF. As DNA, the CDR3 is TGTGCCAGCAGGGTAGCAGGGACTAGCGTTCCGGGGGAGCTGTTTTTT.

This clonotype occurred a few times. V and J are TRBV19 and TRBJ2-7; D gene ambiguous. There are 13 residues in the CDR3. V was pared by 4 bases and J by 1 base, with 8 bases between. Germline CDR1 and CDR2: LNHDA and SQIVND (reference sequence). CDR3 DNA: TGTGCCAGTAGTACGACAACTTCCTACGAGCAGTACGTC. Amino acids: CASSTTTSYEQYV.

This clonotype was seen many times. V is TRBV10-3 and J is TRBJ2-3; 7 bases are a match to TRBD2. The V gene's germline CDR1 is ENHRY and CDR2 SYGVKD. With V trimmed by 4 bases and J by 0 bases, 10 bases remained unmatched. This CDR3 comprises 17 residues. The CDR3 nucleotides are TGTGCCATCAGTGGCCCCTCTAGCGGCTTAAGCACAGATACGCAGTATTTT. Protein product: CAISGPSSGLSTDTQYF.

This rearrangement joins TRBV4-1 to TRBJ1-5; D unclear. Germline assignment: CDR1 MGHRA and CDR2 YSYEKL. V was trimmed by 0 bases and J by 7 bases, leaving 7 bases between them. The CDR3 sequence is 13 residues long. Here the CDR3 DNA reads TGCGCCAGCAGCCAAGAGGCGGGCCAGCCCCAGCATTTT. Its translation: CASSQEAGQPQHF.